Listed here are 27 T cell receptor beta chains from one sample, sequenced in a study of CD8 T cells in ankylosing spondylitis. TCRdb re-called the 5' RACE reads with MiXCR, one entry per CDR3 protein. The sample records roughly 38,000 distinct CDR3 sequences, over 9% being singletons. Sequenced material: blood, either unsorted or a sorted T cell fraction (not recorded which). The receptors derive from a male donor with ankylosing spondylitis or in good health (not recorded which).

The table lists this clonotype with a few counts. The junction departs from germline at one end; a sequencing error may be responsible. The V call is TRBV7-2, the J call TRBJ2-7, with D unresolved. Germline values: CDR1 SGHTA, CDR2 FQGNSA. CDR3 length: 15 residues. For the CDR3, the DNA is TGTGCCAGCAGCATCCAGGTGGGCCCCTGGGCCGAGCCGTACTTC. It encodes CASSIQVGPWAEPYF.

This clonotype was seen repeatedly, ten times or more. This sequence joins TRBV29-1 and TRBJ2-5; D might be TRBD1 (6 bases). The germline V gene encodes CDR1 SQVTM and CDR2 ANQGSEA. The CDR3 consists of 15 residues. Trimming stripped 2 bases from V and 1 base from J, with 14 bases between. The CDR3 sequence is CSVEPPRTAQETQYF. The CDR3 DNA sequence: TGCAGCGTTGAACCACCCAGGACAGCCCAAGAGACCCAGTACTTC. Combining the CDR3 with reference TRBV29-1 and TRBJ2-5 gives the whole variable domain SAVISQKPSRDICQRGTSLTIQCQVDSQVTMMFWYRQQPGQSLTLIATANQGSEATYESGFVIDKFPISRPNLTFSTLTVSNMSPEDSSIYLCSVEPPRTAQETQYFGPGTRLLVL.

In the case of this clonotype: A much larger clone differs from this one at a single base, so this may be a read error. CDR3 sequence reads: CVSSLNRDNYGYTF. CDR3 coding DNA: TGCGTCAGCAGCTTGAACAGGGATAACTATGGCTACACCTTC. The chain joins TRBV5-1 to TRBJ1-2, with D perhaps matching TRBD1 (6 bases). Germline V gives CDR1 SGHRS, CDR2 YFSETQ. The CDR3 consists of 14 residues.

This clonotype appeared many times. This chain joins TRBV6-1 and TRBJ2-3, with 7 bases fitting TRBD1. With 5 bases clipped from V and 8 bases from J, the junction kept 10 bases outside the gene matches. Germline CDR1 MNHNS, CDR2 SASEGT. The CDR3 covers 14 residues. In nucleotides, the CDR3 is TGTGCCAGCAGTAATGACAGGGTCGGAGGTACGCAGTATTTT. It specifies CASSNDRVGGTQYF.

This clonotype was detected a few times. J is TRBJ2-3 and V is TRBV2, with 10 bases lining up with TRBD2. Trimming took 6 bases from V and 5 from J; bases not matched to a gene: 2. Germline CDR1 and CDR2: SNHLY and FYNNEI. The CDR3 spans 13 residues. The CDR3 DNA is TGTGCCAGCAGCAGACTAGCGGGAGATACGCAGTATTTT. It specifies CASSRLAGDTQYF. The full variable domain, in which reference TRBV2 and TRBJ2-3 provide the parts outside the CDR3, is EPEVTQTPSHQVTQMGQEVILRCVPISNHLYFYWYRQILGQKVEFLVSFYNNEISEKSEIFDDQFSVERPDGSNFTLKIRSTKLEDSAMYFCASSRLAGDTQYFGPGTRLTVL.

Many counts were recorded for this clonotype. CDR3 in amino acids: CASSETSANQPQHF. CDR3 nucleotide sequence: TGTGCCAGCAGTGAAACATCTGCGAATCAGCCCCAGCATTTT. The V and J genes are TRBV2 and TRBJ1-5; D call uncertain. The germline V gene encodes CDR1 SNHLY and CDR2 FYNNEI. The CDR3 length is 14 residues. The V end lost 2 bases, the J end lost 4 bases, and 9 bases lay between the germline ends.

This clonotype was picked up many times. The V call is TRBV6-2 or TRBV6-3, the J call TRBJ2-7; 15 positions match TRBD2. The length of the CDR3 is 20 residues. V shed 2 bases and J 2 bases; nucleotides not matched to a gene: 13. Germline CDR1 is MNHEY and CDR2 is SVGEGT. CDR3 sequence: CASSYRTTGTSGRYPYEQYF. The DNA for the CDR3 is TGTGCCAGCAGTTACAGGACAACCGGGACTAGCGGGAGGTACCCCTACGAGCAGTACTTC.

This clonotype came up many times. V and J are TRBV24-1 and TRBJ1-1, with unresolved D. The CDR3 runs 14 residues. V was trimmed by 3 bases and J by 0 bases, leaving 7 bases between them. Germline V gene sequence: CDR1 KGHDR, CDR2 SFDVKD. This CDR3 is CATSDGHMNTEAFF. For the CDR3, the DNA is TGTGCCACCAGTGATGGTCACATGAACACTGAAGCTTTCTTT.

In this sample, this clonotype turned up many times. The chain joins TRBV11-2 to TRBJ2-7; D not certain. Trimming shortened V by 4 bases and J by 0 bases, and 13 bases separated the two germline ends. The CDR3 has 15 residues. CDR1 is SGHAT, CDR2 FQNNGV, per germline. This chain's CDR3 is CASSSPGTSSYEQYF. The DNA of the CDR3 is TGTGCCAGCAGCTCCCCAGGCACAAGCTCCTACGAGCAGTACTTC.

This clonotype came up many times. V and J are TRBV12-3 or TRBV12-4 and TRBJ1-2; tentatively, D is TRBD1 (6 bases). Trimming cost V 5 bases and J 8 bases, with 15 bases left between them. CDR3 length: 13 residues. The CDR3 bases are TGTGCCAGCAGTATCACAGGGTCGGGCGGCTACACCTTC. It codes for CASSITGSGGYTF.

This clonotype was seen many times. The genes are TRBV21-1 and TRBJ2-4. TRBV21-1 represents a pseudogene. This CDR3 region has 18 residues. CDR3 bases: TGTGCCAGCAGCAAAGTGTGGTCAGTAGGACGAACCAAAAACATTCAGTACTTC. Translated: CASSKVWSVGRTKNIQYF.

The table lists this clonotype with many counts. V usage is TRBV12-3 or TRBV12-4 and J usage is TRBJ1-1; D not certain. This CDR3 comprises 14 residues. V lost 4 bases, J lost 5 bases, and 14 bases lay in between. CDR3 bases: TGTGCCAGCAGTTCCGGAAGGTCTTGGACTGAAGCTTTCTTT. It encodes CASSSGRSWTEAFF.

By sample fraction, this clonotype is medium-sized. The chain carries TRBV27 and TRBJ1-6, with 7 bases aligning to TRBD1. This CDR3 contains 16 residues. Germline CDR1 is MNHEY and CDR2 is SMNVEV (reference sequence). V was pared by 2 bases and J by 5 bases, with 6 bases of the junction left unmatched. The CDR3 here is CASSLTRTGDNSPLHF. The CDR3 DNA is TGTGCCAGCAGTTTAACAAGAACAGGGGATAATTCACCCCTCCACTTT.

There are many counts of this clonotype. The chain joins TRBV6-2 or TRBV6-3 to TRBJ2-7; D might be TRBD1 or TRBD2, each matching 6 bases. Germline loops: CDR1 MNHEY, CDR2 SVGEGT. V lost 6 bases and J lost 1, with 16 bases in between. This CDR3 is 15 amino acids long. The CDR3 DNA is TGTGCCAGCAGCGGTGGGGGGCCTCCGTCCTACGAGCAGTACTTC. Protein product: CASSGGGPPSYEQYF.

This clonotype came up many times. The V call is TRBV27, the J call TRBJ2-1; D perhaps matches TRBD1 (5 bases). The CDR3 contains 14 residues. CDR1 is MNHEY and CDR2 is SMNVEV in the germline V gene (reference sequence). V gave up 8 bases and J gave up 5 bases, with 16 bases separating them. CDR3 bases: TGTGCCAGCGCTCGGAGCTGGGGCAACAATGAGCAGTTCTTC. This gives the protein CASARSWGNNEQFF.

This clonotype was counted many times. This chain connects TRBV6-2 or TRBV6-3 to TRBJ2-7, with TRBD2 matching over 13 bases. Germline V gene data show CDR1 as MNHEY and CDR2 as SVGEGT. The CDR3 runs 15 residues. V was clipped by 5 bases and J by 3 bases; unmatched bases: 4. This CDR3 reads CASSPGTSGIYEQYF. CDR3 in DNA: TGTGCCAGCAGTCCGGGGACTAGCGGGATCTACGAGCAGTACTTC.

Notes on this clonotype: Mismatch with germline at one junction end may stem from a read error. The chain recombines TRBV5-1 with TRBJ2-2, with D possibly TRBD2 on 6 matching bases. Germline CDR1 and CDR2: SGHRS and YFSETQ. The length of the CDR3 is 13 residues. CDR3: CASSRQNPGGLFF. In nucleotides, the CDR3 is TGCGCCAGCAGCCGACAGAACCCCGGGGGGCTGTTTTTT.

At least ten counts were recorded for this clonotype. V usage is TRBV7-6 and J usage is TRBJ2-2; tentatively, D is TRBD2 (6 bases). The CDR3 consists of 16 residues. Germline lookup yields CDR1 SGHVS and CDR2 FNYEAQ. Trimming removed 5 bases at V and 0 bases at J, with 13 bases between. CDR3 residues: CASSHSGGTNTGELFF. Here the CDR3 DNA reads TGTGCCAGCAGCCACAGTGGGGGGACGAACACCGGGGAGCTGTTTTTT.

This clonotype was counted ten times or more. The rearrangement uses TRBV30 and TRBJ1-5; D uncertain. CDR1 and CDR2 (germline): GTSNPN, SVGIG (reference sequence). V was trimmed by 2 bases and J by 4 bases, leaving 9 bases between them. The CDR3 is made up of 13 amino acids. CDR3 residues: CAWSLGPNQPQHF. Here the CDR3 DNA reads TGTGCCTGGAGTCTGGGCCCTAATCAGCCCCAGCATTTT.

This clonotype occurred many times. Relative to the germline gene, one junction end is altered; a read error may explain this. The rearrangement joins TRBV9 to TRBJ2-1; 7 positions match TRBD2. The CDR3 runs 15 residues. Per the germline V gene, CDR1 is SGDLS and CDR2 is YYNGEE. The CDR3 nucleotides are TGTGCCAGCAGCGTAGTGGGCGGGAGAAATAATGAGCGGTTCTTC. This codes for CASSVVGGRNNERFF.

This clonotype has at least ten counts. The chain has TRBV20-1 and TRBJ1-3; the D is unclear. Per the germline V gene, CDR1 is DFQATT and CDR2 is SNEGSKA (reference sequence). The CDR3 sequence is 13 residues long. The V end lost 6 bases, the J end lost 2 bases, and 11 bases lay between the germline ends. This chain's CDR3 is CSAPFGAGNTIYF. The CDR3 DNA follows: TGCAGTGCCCCTTTTGGGGCTGGAAACACCATATATTTT.

This clonotype was detected only a few times. The gene calls are TRBV5-1 and TRBJ1-2; the match to TRBD1 covers 8 bases. The germline CDR1 and CDR2 sequences are SGHRS and YFSETQ. The CDR3 contains 15 residues. The J segment lost 4 bases and the V segment lost 4 bases, leaving 9 bases of the junction unmatched. CDR3 sequence: CASSNGQGGGYGYTF. As DNA, the CDR3 is TGCGCCAGCAGCAACGGACAGGGCGGAGGCTATGGCTACACCTTC. Using reference TRBV5-1 and TRBJ1-2 for the parts outside the CDR3, the full variable domain is KAGVTQTPRYLIKTRGQQVTLSCSPISGHRSVSWYQQTPGQGLQFLFEYFSETQRNKGNFPGRFSGRQFSNSRSEMNVSTLELGDSALYLCASSNGQGGGYGYTFGSGTRLTVV.

At least ten counts were recorded for this clonotype. The chain combines TRBV5-5 with TRBJ2-7; D is perhaps TRBD1 (6 bases). The germline V gene has CDR1 SGHKS and CDR2 YYEKEE (reference sequence). Trimming stripped 3 bases from V and 6 bases from J, with 16 bases between. This CDR3 is 14 amino acids long. In nucleotides, the CDR3 is TGTGCCAGCAGCTCGGTGAGGGGGAAGGGCGAGCAGTACTTC. It yields the protein CASSSVRGKGEQYF.

This clonotype was counted at least ten times. The chain couples TRBV25-1 to TRBJ2-7; a weak D match, TRBD2 (5 bases). Trimming took off 2 bases at V and 2 bases at J, with 10 bases between the two ends. The CDR3 sequence is 14 residues long. Germline V CDR1 and CDR2: MGHDK, SYGVNS. The CDR3 loop is CASSELGMPYEQYF. The CDR3 DNA sequence: TGTGCCAGCAGTGAACTCGGGATGCCCTACGAGCAGTACTTC.

This clonotype was detected only a few times. The rearrangement uses TRBV2 and TRBJ1-1, with D perhaps matching TRBD1 (6 bases). Germline CDR1 SNHLY, CDR2 FYNNEI. The CDR3 runs 14 residues. V lost 6 bases, J lost 1 base, and 12 bases lay in between. The CDR3 DNA sequence: TGTGCCAGCAGATACAGGGAGGAGAACACTGAAGCTTTCTTT. Translated: CASRYREENTEAFF.

The chain combines TRBV20-1 with TRBJ2-7; 11 nucleotides align to TRBD2. Germline assignment: CDR1 DFQATT and CDR2 SNEGSKA (reference sequence). Unmatched junction bases numbered 10, after V lost 0 bases and J lost 3 bases. The CDR3 is made up of 17 amino acids. CDR3 sequence (DNA): TGCAGTGCTAGAGATGAGGGGACTAGCGGTTACTACTACGAGCAGTACTTC. Translating gives CSARDEGTSGYYYEQYF.

This clonotype showed up many times. The chain couples TRBV5-6 to TRBJ2-2; D gene ambiguous. V was clipped by 5 bases and J by 1 base, with 15 bases between them. The germline gives CDR1 SGHDT, CDR2 YYEEEE. The CDR3 is made up of 16 amino acids. CDR3 sequence reads: CASSPLAAVNTGELFF. CDR3 DNA sequence: TGTGCCAGCAGTCCCTTGGCGGCCGTGAACACCGGGGAGCTGTTTTTT.